This passage covers 10 T cell receptor beta chains from one sample sequenced in a study of blood T cells in healthy people across ages. A J-beta primer mix and a sample-barcoded 5' primer were used in a second PCR of roughly 7 to 12 cycles. TCRdb re-called the 5' RACE reads with MiXCR, one entry per CDR3 protein. The sample contains some 370,000 distinct CDR3 sequences, roughly half of which appear only once. Sequenced input: blood. These receptor sequences come from a man in his 60s in good health.

This clonotype occurred many times. The chain links TRBV4-3 to TRBJ2-1, with 10 bases matching TRBD2. Germline CDR1 LGHNA, CDR2 YSLEER. With V trimmed by 1 base and J by 6 bases, 6 bases remained unmatched. The CDR3 extends over 16 amino acids. The CDR3, as DNA: TGCGCCAGCAGCCAAGGATTAGCGGGAGGCCGCAATGAGCAGTTCTTC. Translating it yields CASSQGLAGGRNEQFF.

V usage is TRBV5-1 and J usage is TRBJ2-1; 8 nucleotides agree with TRBD2. Trimming took 1 base from V and 6 from J; bases not matched to a gene: 6. Germline CDR1 and CDR2: SGHRS and YFSETQ. CDR3 length: 15 residues. CDR3 amino acids: CASSLTTSGSNEQFF. The CDR3 nucleotides read TGCGCCAGCAGCTTGACTACTAGCGGATCCAATGAGCAGTTCTTC.

This clonotype was counted between two and nine times. V and J are TRBV2 and TRBJ2-7, with 8 positions matching TRBD2. After removal of 9 bases from V and 3 bases from J, the junction contained 10 bases not matched to a gene. Germline CDR1 is SNHLY and CDR2 is FYNNEI. CDR3 length: 14 residues. CDR3 protein: CASFRGGTHYEQYF. CDR3 nucleotides: TGTGCCAGTTTCCGGGGGGGGACACACTACGAGCAGTACTTC.

V and J are TRBV5-1 and TRBJ2-5, with 7 positions matching TRBD2. J lost 2 bases, V lost 2 bases, and 3 bases had no gene match. Germline CDR1 reads SGHRS; CDR2 reads YFSETQ. This CDR3 contains 14 residues. The DNA of the CDR3 is TGCGCCAGCAGCTTCGGGACTAATCAAGAGACCCAGTACTTC. It specifies CASSFGTNQETQYF.

This clonotype has more than one count but fewer than ten. V is TRBV18 and J is TRBJ2-1; D is unresolved. Deletions cut 4 bases from V and 0 bases from J, with 7 bases between. The CDR3 length is 14 residues. The V gene's germline CDR1 is KGHSH and CDR2 LQKENI. The CDR3 loop reads CASSLASSYNEQFF. The DNA of the CDR3 is TGTGCCAGCTCACTTGCTAGCTCCTACAATGAGCAGTTCTTC.

A word on this clonotype: Mismatch with germline at one junction end may stem from a read error. The rearrangement uses TRBV6-5 and TRBJ2-5; TRBD2 is a possible D gene (6 bases). Germline CDR1 is MNHEY and CDR2 is SVGAGI. This CDR3 has 16 residues. The CDR3 coding sequence is TGTGCCAACAGTTACTTCGGGGGAGGAGTCCAAGAGACCCAGTACTTC. Translation: CANSYFGGGVQETQYF.

V gene TRBV27 combines with J gene TRBJ2-3; D gene unclear. Germline V gives CDR1 MNHEY, CDR2 SMNVEV (reference sequence). CDR3 length equals 13 residues. Trimming took 0 bases from V and 3 from J, leaving 4 bases between them. The CDR3 DNA is TGTGCCAGCAGTTTATCTGGTACAGATACGCAGTATTTT. Amino acids: CASSLSGTDTQYF.

This clonotype was picked up a small number of times. This chain uses TRBV5-1 with TRBJ2-5; 10 bases are a match to TRBD2. The CDR3 runs to 16 residues. The ends lost 0 bases at V and 1 base at J; junction bases unmatched: 3. From germline, CDR1 is SGHRS and CDR2 YFSETQ. CDR3 DNA sequence: TGCGCCAGCAGCTTGGGTAGCGGGGGGATCCAAGAGACCCAGTACTTC. Protein sequence: CASSLGSGGIQETQYF. The full variable domain, with the rest looked up from reference TRBV5-1 and TRBJ2-5, is KAGVTQTPRYLIKTRGQQVTLSCSPISGHRSVSWYQQTPGQGLQFLFEYFSETQRNKGNFPGRFSGRQFSNSRSEMNVSTLELGDSALYLCASSLGSGGIQETQYFGPGTRLLVL.

This chain joins TRBV29-1 and TRBJ2-3; weak D call: TRBD2 (6 bases). The germline CDR1 and CDR2 sequences are SQVTM and ANQGSEA. The length of the CDR3 is 15 residues. The CDR3 protein is CSISHNGSPSDTQYF. The CDR3, as DNA: TGCAGTATTTCCCATAACGGGAGTCCCTCAGATACGCAGTATTTT.

The chain employs TRBV28 and TRBJ2-7; 9 bases fit TRBD1. The germline CDR1 and CDR2 sequences are MDHEN and SYDVKM. The CDR3 spans 12 residues. Trimming cost V 10 bases and J 4 bases; bases outside gene matches: 5. The CDR3 DNA is TGTGCCACCGGGACAGGGATGTACGAGCAGTACTTC. This codes for CATGTGMYEQYF.